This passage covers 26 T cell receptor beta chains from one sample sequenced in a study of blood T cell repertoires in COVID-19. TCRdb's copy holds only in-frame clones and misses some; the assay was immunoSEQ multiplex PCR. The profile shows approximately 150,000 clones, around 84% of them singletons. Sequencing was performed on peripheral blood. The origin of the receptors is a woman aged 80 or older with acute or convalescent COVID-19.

The CDR3 DNA reads as TGTGCCAGCAGCCCTCGACTAGCGGGAGGACTTCAAGAGACCCAGTACTTC. Protein sequence: CASSPRLAGGLQETQYF. The chain combines TRBV7-9 with TRBJ2-5, with 13 bases lining up with TRBD2. Unmatched junction bases numbered 8, after V lost 5 bases and J lost 2 bases. The CDR3 length is 17 residues. CDR1 and CDR2 from the germline V gene are SEHNR and FQNEAQ (reference sequence).

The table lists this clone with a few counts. CDR3 region: CASTYRGVGSPLHF. CDR3 nucleotide sequence: TGTGCCAGCACCTACCGGGGGGTTGGTTCACCCCTCCACTTT. This rearrangement joins TRBV6-5 to TRBJ1-6, with D possibly matching TRBD1 (5 bases). The CDR3 has 14 residues. From germline, CDR1 is MNHEY and CDR2 SVGAGI. The ends were cut back, 7 bases at V and 9 bases at J, with 16 bases in the middle.

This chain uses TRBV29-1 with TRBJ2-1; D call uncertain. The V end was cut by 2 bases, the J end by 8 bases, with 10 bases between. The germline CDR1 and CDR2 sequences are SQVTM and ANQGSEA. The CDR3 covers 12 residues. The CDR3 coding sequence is TGCAGCGTTGAACAGTTCTCCGATGAGCAGTTCTTC. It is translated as CSVEQFSDEQFF.

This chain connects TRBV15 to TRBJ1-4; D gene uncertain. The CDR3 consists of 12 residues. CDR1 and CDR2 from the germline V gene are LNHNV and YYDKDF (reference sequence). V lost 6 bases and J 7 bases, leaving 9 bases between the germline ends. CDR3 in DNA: TGTGCCACCAGTCCTGAGGGTGAAAAACTGTTTTTT. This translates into CATSPEGEKLFF.

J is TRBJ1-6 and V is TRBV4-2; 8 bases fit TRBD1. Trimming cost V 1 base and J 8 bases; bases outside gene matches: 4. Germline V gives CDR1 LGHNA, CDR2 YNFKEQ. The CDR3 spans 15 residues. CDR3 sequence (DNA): TGTGCCAGCAGCCAAGCACCGGGACAGGATTCACCCCTCCACTTT. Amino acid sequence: CASSQAPGQDSPLHF.

The CDR3 protein is CATGPSGRYSYNEQFF. DNA of the CDR3: TGTGCCACCGGTCCTAGCGGGAGGTACTCCTACAATGAGCAGTTCTTC. V gene TRBV10-3 combines with J gene TRBJ2-1, with 11 bases lining up with TRBD2. V lost 10 bases to trimming and J lost 0 bases; unmatched junction nucleotides: 8. Germline CDR1 and CDR2: ENHRY and SYGVKD. The CDR3 length is 16 residues.

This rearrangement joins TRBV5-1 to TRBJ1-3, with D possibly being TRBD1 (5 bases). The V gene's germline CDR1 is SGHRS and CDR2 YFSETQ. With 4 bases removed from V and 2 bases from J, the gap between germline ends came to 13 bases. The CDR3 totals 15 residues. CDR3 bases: TGCGCCAGCAGCAACCAAGGGGCGGCTGGAAACACCATATATTTT. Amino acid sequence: CASSNQGAAGNTIYF.

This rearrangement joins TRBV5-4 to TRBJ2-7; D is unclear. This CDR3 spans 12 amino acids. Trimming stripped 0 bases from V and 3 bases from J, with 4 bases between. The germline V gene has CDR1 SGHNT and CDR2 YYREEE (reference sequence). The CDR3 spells CASSLDHYEQYF. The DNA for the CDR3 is TGTGCCAGCAGCTTGGATCACTACGAGCAGTACTTC.

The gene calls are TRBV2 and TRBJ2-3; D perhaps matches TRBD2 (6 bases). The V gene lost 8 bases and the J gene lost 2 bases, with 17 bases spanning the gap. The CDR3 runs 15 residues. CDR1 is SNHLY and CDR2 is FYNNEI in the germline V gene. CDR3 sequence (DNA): TGTGCCAGCCTGGCGGCTAGCGAATCCACAGATACGCAGTATTTT. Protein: CASLAASESTDTQYF.

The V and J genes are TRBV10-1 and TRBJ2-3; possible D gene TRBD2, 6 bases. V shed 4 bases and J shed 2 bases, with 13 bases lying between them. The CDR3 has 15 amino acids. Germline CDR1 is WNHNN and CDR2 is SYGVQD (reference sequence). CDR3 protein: CASSVRTTPTDTQYF. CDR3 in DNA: TGCGCCAGCAGTGTTCGGACTACTCCCACAGATACGCAGTATTTT.

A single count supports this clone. The CDR3 nucleotides read TGTGCCAGCAGCCATTACCGGGACAAAGCCATCGAGCAGTACTTC. Translated, it gives CASSHYRDKAIEQYF. The chain couples TRBV7-9 to TRBJ2-7, with D perhaps matching TRBD1 (6 bases). The CDR3 loop spans 15 amino acids. With 5 bases removed from V and 6 bases from J, the gap between germline ends came to 20 bases. CDR1 is SEHNR, CDR2 FQNEAQ, per germline (reference sequence).

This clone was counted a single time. The CDR3 DNA is TGTGCCAGCAGTGGAGGGGGGGCAGAGGAAAAGTACTTC. Its protein is CASSGGGAEEKYF. This chain joins TRBV2 and TRBJ2-7; D might be TRBD2 (7 bases). The CDR3 has 13 amino acids. The V gene lost 4 bases and the J gene lost 11 bases, with 18 bases spanning the gap. CDR1 and CDR2 (germline): SNHLY, FYNNEI.

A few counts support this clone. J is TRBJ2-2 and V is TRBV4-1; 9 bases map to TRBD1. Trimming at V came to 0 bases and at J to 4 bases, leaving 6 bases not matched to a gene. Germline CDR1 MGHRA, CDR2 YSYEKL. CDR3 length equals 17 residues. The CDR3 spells CASSQDPGQGITGELFF. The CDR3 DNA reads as TGCGCCAGCAGCCAAGATCCAGGACAGGGGATCACCGGGGAGCTGTTTTTT.

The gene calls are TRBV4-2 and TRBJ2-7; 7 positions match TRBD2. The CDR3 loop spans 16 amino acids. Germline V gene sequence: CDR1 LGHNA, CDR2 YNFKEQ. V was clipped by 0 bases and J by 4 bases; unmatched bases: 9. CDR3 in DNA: TGTGCCAGCAGCCAAGAGGAGGGACTACCCGGATACGAGCAGTACTTC. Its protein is CASSQEEGLPGYEQYF.

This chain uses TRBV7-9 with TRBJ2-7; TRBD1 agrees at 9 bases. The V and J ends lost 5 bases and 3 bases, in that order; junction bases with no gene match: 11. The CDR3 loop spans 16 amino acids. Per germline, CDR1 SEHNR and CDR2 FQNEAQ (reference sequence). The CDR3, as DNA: TGTGCCAGCAGCCAGACCGGGACAGGGTTACTCTACGAGCAGTACTTC. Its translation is CASSQTGTGLLYEQYF.

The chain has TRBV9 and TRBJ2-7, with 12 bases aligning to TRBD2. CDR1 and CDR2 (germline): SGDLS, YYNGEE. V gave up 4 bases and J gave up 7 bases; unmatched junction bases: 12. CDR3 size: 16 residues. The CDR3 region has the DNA TGTGCCAGCAGCCCCCAAGAGACTAGCGGGGGTGTTGAGCAGTACTTC. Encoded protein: CASSPQETSGGVEQYF.

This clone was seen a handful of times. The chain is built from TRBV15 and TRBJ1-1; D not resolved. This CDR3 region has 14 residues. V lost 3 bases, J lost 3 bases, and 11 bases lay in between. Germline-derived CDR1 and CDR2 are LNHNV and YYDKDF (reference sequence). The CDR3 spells CATSRRGKDTEAFF. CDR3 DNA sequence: TGTGCCACCAGCAGGCGAGGAAAGGACACTGAAGCTTTCTTT.

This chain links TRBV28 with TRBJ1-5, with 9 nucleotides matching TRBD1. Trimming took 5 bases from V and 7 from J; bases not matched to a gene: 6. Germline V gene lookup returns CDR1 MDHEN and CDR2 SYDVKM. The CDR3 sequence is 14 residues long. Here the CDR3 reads CASSPGQGWQPQHF. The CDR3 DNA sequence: TGTGCCAGCAGTCCGGGACAGGGTTGGCAGCCCCAGCATTTT.

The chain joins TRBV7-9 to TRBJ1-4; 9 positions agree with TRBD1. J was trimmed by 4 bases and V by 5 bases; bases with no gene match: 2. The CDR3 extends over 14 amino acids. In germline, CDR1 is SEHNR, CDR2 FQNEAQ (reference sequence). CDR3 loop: CASSVDRGNEKLFF. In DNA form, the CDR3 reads TGTGCCAGCAGCGTGGACAGGGGTAATGAAAAACTGTTTTTT.

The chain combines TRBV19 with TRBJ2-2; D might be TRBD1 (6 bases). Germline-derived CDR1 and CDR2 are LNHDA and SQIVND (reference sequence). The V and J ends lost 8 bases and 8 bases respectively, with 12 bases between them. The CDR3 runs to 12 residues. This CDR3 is CASSQGMGELFF. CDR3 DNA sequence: TGTGCCAGTTCGCAGGGGATGGGGGAGCTGTTTTTT.

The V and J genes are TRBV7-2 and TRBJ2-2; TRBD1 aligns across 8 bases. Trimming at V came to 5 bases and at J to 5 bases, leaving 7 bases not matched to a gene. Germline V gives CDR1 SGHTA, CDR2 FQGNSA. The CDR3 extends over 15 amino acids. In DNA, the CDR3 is TGTGCCAGCAGCCCACCAGGGGGCATGACCGGGGAGCTGTTTTTT. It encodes CASSPPGGMTGELFF.

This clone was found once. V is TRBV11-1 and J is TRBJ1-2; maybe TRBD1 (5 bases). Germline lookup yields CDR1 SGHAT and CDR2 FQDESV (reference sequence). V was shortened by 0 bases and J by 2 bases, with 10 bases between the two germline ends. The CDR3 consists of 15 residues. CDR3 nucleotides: TGTGCCAGCAGCTTAGCACCACAGGCAAACTATGGCTACACCTTC. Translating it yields CASSLAPQANYGYTF.

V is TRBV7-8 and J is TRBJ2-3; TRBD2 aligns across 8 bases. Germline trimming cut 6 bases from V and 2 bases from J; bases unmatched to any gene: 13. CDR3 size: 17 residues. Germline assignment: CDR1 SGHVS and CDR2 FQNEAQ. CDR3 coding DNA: TGTGCCAGCAGATCGGGGGGGAGAAGATTTTTCACAGATACGCAGTATTTT. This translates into CASRSGGRRFFTDTQYF.

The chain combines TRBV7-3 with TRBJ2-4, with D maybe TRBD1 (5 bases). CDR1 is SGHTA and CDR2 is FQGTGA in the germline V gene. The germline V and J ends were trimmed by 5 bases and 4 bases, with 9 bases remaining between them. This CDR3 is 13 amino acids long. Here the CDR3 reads CASSPAGKNIQYF. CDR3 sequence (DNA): TGTGCCAGCAGCCCCGCAGGGAAAAACATTCAGTACTTC.

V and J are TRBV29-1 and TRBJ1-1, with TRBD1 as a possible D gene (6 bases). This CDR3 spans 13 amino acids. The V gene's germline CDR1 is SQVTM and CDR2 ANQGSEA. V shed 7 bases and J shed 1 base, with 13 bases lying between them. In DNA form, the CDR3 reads TGCAGCGCCAACAGGGCGACGAACACTGAAGCTTTCTTT. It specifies CSANRATNTEAFF. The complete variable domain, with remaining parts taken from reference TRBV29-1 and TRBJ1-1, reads SAVISQKPSRDICQRGTSLTIQCQVDSQVTMMFWYRQQPGQSLTLIATANQGSEATYESGFVIDKFPISRPNLTFSTLTVSNMSPEDSSIYLCSANRATNTEAFFGQGTRLTVV.

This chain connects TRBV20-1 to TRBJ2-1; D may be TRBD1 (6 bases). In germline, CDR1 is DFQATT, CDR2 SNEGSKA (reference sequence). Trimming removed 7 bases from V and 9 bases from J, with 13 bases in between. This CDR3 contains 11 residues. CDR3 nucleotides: TGCAGTGGCCAGGGACAAAGTGAGCAGTTCTTC. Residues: CSGQGQSEQFF.